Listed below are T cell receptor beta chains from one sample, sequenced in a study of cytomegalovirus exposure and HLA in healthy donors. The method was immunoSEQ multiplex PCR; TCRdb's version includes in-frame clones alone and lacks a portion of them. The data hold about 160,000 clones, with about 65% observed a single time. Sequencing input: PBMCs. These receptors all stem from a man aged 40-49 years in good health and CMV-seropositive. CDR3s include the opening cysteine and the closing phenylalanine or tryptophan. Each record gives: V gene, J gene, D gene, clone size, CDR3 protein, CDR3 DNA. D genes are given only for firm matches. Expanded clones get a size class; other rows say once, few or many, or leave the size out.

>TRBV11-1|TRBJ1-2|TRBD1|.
CASSLGTGTSYGYTF
TGTGCCAGCAGCTTAGGGACAGGGACCTCCTATGGCTACACCTTC
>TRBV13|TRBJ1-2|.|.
CASSSYNDGYTF
TGTGCCAGCAGCTCCTATAATGATGGCTACACCTTC
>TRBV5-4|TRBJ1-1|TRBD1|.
CASSPRTGLAFF
TGTGCCAGCAGCCCTCGGACAGGGTTAGCTTTCTTT
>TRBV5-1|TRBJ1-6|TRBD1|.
CASSQWTGDNSPLHF
TGCGCCAGCAGCCAATGGACAGGAGATAATTCACCCCTCCACTTT
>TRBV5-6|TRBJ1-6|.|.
CASSLARQVYNSPLHF
TGTGCCAGCAGCTTGGCCCGACAGGTATACAATTCACCCCTCCACTTT
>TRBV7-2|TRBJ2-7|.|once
CASSSDTYEQYF
TGTGCCAGCAGCTCAGACACCTACGAGCAGTACTTC
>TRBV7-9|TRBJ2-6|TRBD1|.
CASRTQGAGANVLTF
TGTGCCAGTCGGACACAGGGGGCTGGGGCCAACGTCCTGACTTTC
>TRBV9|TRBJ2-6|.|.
CASSVDLGWGAGANVLTF
TGTGCCAGCAGCGTAGATTTGGGGTGGGGAGCCGGGGCCAACGTCCTGACTTTC
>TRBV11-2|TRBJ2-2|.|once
CASSLTTSGELFF
TGTGCCAGCAGCTTGACGACTTCCGGGGAGCTGTTTTTT
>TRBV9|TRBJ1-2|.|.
CASSAPGSYGYTF
TGTGCCAGCAGCGCCCCAGGGTCCTATGGCTACACCTTC
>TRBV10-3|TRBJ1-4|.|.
CAIKAATNEKLFF
TGTGCCATCAAAGCTGCAACTAATGAAAAACTGTTTTTT
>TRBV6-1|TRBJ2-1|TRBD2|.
CASSAAGGPNEQFF
TGTGCCAGCAGTGCAGCGGGGGGGCCCAATGAGCAGTTCTTC
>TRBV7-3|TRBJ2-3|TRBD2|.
CASSQNGGTSTDTQYF
TGTGCCAGCAGCCAGAACGGGGGGACTAGCACAGATACGCAGTATTTT
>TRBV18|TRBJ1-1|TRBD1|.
CASSSTRDRGLNTEAFF
TGTGCCAGCTCGTCAACACGGGACAGGGGCCTAAACACTGAAGCTTTCTTT
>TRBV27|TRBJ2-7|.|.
CASSLSGRNEQYF
TGTGCCAGCAGTTTATCGGGCAGGAACGAGCAGTACTTC
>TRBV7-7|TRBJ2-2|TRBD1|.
CASSKTGSGELFF
TGTGCTAGCAGCAAGACAGGGTCGGGGGAGCTGTTTTTT
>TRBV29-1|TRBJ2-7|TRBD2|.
CSVGGTSGGADEQYF
TGCAGCGTTGGGGGGACTAGCGGGGGGGCCGACGAGCAGTACTTC
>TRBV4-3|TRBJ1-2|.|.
CASSQARGSVLYGYTF
TGCGCCAGCAGCCAAGCAAGAGGGTCGGTTCTCTATGGCTACACCTTC
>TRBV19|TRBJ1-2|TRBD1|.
CAIPQAPGTGASGYTF
TGTGCCATCCCACAGGCCCCCGGGACAGGGGCTTCGGGCTACACCTTC
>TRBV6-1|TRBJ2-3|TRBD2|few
CASSDSASGGDTQYF
TGTGCCAGCAGTGACTCGGCTAGCGGAGGAGATACGCAGTATTTT
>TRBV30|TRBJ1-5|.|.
CAWSTRAGQPQHF
TGTGCCTGGAGTACGAGGGCGGGTCAGCCCCAGCATTTT
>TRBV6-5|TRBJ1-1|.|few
CASSTGLGPEAFF
TGTGCCAGCAGTACAGGTCTGGGCCCTGAAGCTTTCTTT
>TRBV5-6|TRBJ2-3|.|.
CASSLAGREADTQYF
TGTGCCAGCAGCTTGGCGGGCAGGGAGGCAGATACGCAGTATTTT
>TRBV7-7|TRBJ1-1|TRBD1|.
CASSPGGLDTEAFF
TGTGCTAGCAGCCCAGGGGGGCTCGACACTGAAGCTTTCTTT
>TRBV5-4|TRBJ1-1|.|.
CASSLPGGATEAFF
TGTGCCAGCAGCTTGCCTGGGGGGGCCACTGAAGCTTTCTTT
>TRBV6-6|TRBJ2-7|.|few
CASTKQGYEQYF
TGTGCCAGCACCAAGCAGGGCTACGAGCAGTACTTC
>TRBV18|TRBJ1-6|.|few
CASSPPGSNSPLHF
TGTGCCAGCTCACCGCCAGGGTCGAATTCACCCCTCCACTTT
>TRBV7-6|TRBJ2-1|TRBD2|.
CASSLGGAGGGEQFF
TGTGCCAGCAGCTTAGGTGGGGCGGGGGGTGGCGAGCAGTTCTTC
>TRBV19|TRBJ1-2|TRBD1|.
CASKVGDRRFYGYTF
TGTGCCAGTAAGGTAGGGGACAGGCGATTCTATGGCTACACCTTC
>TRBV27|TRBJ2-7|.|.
CASSSGLSEQYF
TGTGCCAGCAGTTCCGGTCTGAGTGAGCAGTACTTC
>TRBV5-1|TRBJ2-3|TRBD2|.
CASTTPSGVSTDTQYF
TGCGCCAGCACCACTCCTAGCGGGGTGAGCACAGATACGCAGTATTTT
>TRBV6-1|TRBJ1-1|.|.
CASPGGAGDTEAFF
TGTGCCAGCCCTGGGGGGGCAGGGGATACTGAAGCTTTCTTT
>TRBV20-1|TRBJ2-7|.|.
CSATLREQYF
TGCAGTGCTACCCTGAGGGAGCAGTACTTC
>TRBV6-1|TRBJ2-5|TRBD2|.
CASSHSGGVVTQYF
TGTGCCAGCAGCCACAGCGGGGGTGTGGTGACCCAGTACTTC
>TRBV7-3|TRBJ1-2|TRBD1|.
CASSANGLGTGGSGYTF
TGTGCCAGCAGTGCGAACGGTTTGGGGACAGGGGGTAGCGGCTACACCTTC
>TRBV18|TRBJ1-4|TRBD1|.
CASSPQRTGKEKLFF
TGTGCCAGCTCACCACAAAGGACAGGGAAGGAAAAACTGTTTTTT
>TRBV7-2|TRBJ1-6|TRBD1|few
CASSLGDRIYNSPLHF
TGTGCCAGCAGTTTAGGGGACAGAATCTATAATTCACCCCTCCACTTT
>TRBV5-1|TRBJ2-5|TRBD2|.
CASRSIGGAGETQYF
TGCGCCAGCAGAAGTATCGGGGGGGCCGGGGAGACCCAGTACTTC
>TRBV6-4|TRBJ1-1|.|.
CASSRGREEVNTEAFF
TGTGCCAGCAGTCGGGGACGGGAGGAGGTGAACACTGAAGCTTTCTTT
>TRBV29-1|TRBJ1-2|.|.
CSGNSGVDGYTF
TGCAGCGGAAATTCAGGGGTAGATGGCTACACCTTC
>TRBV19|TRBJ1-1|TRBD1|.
CASSPRTGTGTEAFF
TGTGCCAGTAGTCCAAGGACAGGAACAGGGACTGAAGCTTTCTTT
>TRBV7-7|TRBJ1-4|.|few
CASSLGPGENEKLFF
TGTGCTAGCAGCTTAGGTCCGGGGGAGAATGAAAAACTGTTTTTT
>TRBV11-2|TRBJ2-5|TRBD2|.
CASSLAAGTSVQETQYF
TGTGCCAGCAGCTTAGCGGCTGGGACTAGCGTCCAAGAGACCCAGTACTTC
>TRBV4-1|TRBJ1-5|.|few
CASSQQDSQPQHF
TGCGCCAGCAGCCAACAGGATAGTCAGCCCCAGCATTTT
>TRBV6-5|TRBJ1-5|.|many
CASSYSRSSGQPQHF
TGTGCCAGCAGTTACTCGAGGAGTTCTGGTCAGCCCCAGCATTTT
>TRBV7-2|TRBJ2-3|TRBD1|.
CASSTQDRVWDTQYF
TGTGCCAGCAGCACTCAGGACAGGGTATGGGATACGCAGTATTTT
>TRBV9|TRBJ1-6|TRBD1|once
CASSVDDRGNSPLHF
TGTGCCAGCAGCGTAGACGACAGGGGCAATTCACCCCTCCACTTT
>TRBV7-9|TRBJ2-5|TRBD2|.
CASSASGGTEEQYF
TGTGCCAGCAGCGCTAGCGGGGGTACGGAAGAGCAGTACTTC
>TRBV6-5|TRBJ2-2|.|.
CASSYSPGSNTGELFF
TGTGCCAGCAGTTACTCTCCCGGGTCGAACACCGGGGAGCTGTTTTTT
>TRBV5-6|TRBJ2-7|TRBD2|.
CASSSLAGSYEQYF
TGTGCCAGCAGCTCACTAGCGGGGAGCTACGAGCAGTACTTC
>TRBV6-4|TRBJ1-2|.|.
CASSDWVTDNGGYTF
TGTGCCAGCAGTGACTGGGTGACAGACAACGGGGGCTACACCTTC
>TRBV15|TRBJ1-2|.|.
CATSIDGRAPHGYTF
TGTGCCACCAGCATTGACGGCAGGGCTCCACATGGCTACACCTTC